The 19 T cell receptor beta chains given below trace back to one sample, sequenced in a study of T cell responses to AZD1222 COVID-19 vaccine (dated by TCRdb to the early 2020s). Receptor libraries were prepared by the immunoSEQ multiplex PCR assay. This is the immuneACCESS table as TCRdb keeps it, with only in-frame sequences that have V and J called. A part of the clones is gone; compared with another copy, unresolved V genes explain less than half, and the rest is unexplained. Counted in this sample were under 200,000 clones; 90% of them appeared once. The top ten hold about 1.4% of the sample. The sample's time point label is to be understood as: baseline before first vaccination. The sample consisted of peripheral blood, taken on day 0 of AZD1222 vaccination. Receptors originate from an adult in good health.

The gene calls are TRBV7-8 and TRBJ2-6; D call uncertain. The V end was cut by 5 bases, the J end by 4 bases, with 9 bases between. CDR1 and CDR2 (germline): SGHVS, FQNEAQ. The CDR3 has 14 amino acids. In DNA form, the CDR3 reads TGTGCCAGCAGCCGAGTGGGAGGGGCCAACGTCCTGACTTTC. Translation: CASSRVGGANVLTF.

The chain joins TRBV3-1 (or the pseudogene TRBV3-2) to TRBJ1-1; no clear D. V was pared by 0 bases and J by 5 bases, with 4 bases between. The CDR3 has 12 amino acids. CDR1 is LGHDT, CDR2 YNNKEL, per germline (reference sequence). This CDR3 is CASSQDWTEAFF. The CDR3 bases are TGTGCCAGCAGCCAAGATTGGACTGAAGCTTTCTTT.

V is TRBV6-6 and J is TRBJ2-1; D remains ambiguous. The CDR3 extends over 13 amino acids. The ends were cut back, 6 bases at V and 9 bases at J, with 15 bases in the middle. Germline CDR1 MNHNY, CDR2 SVGAGI (reference sequence). The CDR3: CASSTREFSEQFF. The CDR3 coding sequence is TGTGCCAGCAGCACAAGAGAATTCAGTGAGCAGTTCTTC.

This rearrangement joins TRBV5-1 to TRBJ1-1, with TRBD1 matching 9 bases. This CDR3 region has 15 residues. Germline lookup yields CDR1 SGHRS and CDR2 YFSETQ. The V and J ends lost 7 bases and 3 bases, in that order; junction bases with no gene match: 10. CDR3 in amino acids: CASHLSGTGYTEAFF. The CDR3 DNA is TGCGCCAGCCATCTCTCCGGGACAGGGTACACTGAAGCTTTCTTT.

A note on this clone: A junction end diverges from the germline sequence, so it may reflect a read error. J is TRBJ2-5 and V is TRBV7-7; TRBD2 agrees at 10 bases. The CDR3 consists of 15 residues. Per germline, CDR1 SSHAT and CDR2 FNYEAQ (reference sequence). In DNA form, the CDR3 reads TGTGCTAGCAGCCTACTAGCGGGGAGCTTGGAGACCCAGTACTTC. It specifies CASSLLAGSLETQYF.

The chain employs TRBV3-1 (or the pseudogene TRBV3-2) and TRBJ1-2; D unresolved. Germline-derived CDR1 and CDR2 are LGHDT and YNNKEL (reference sequence). The CDR3 is 13 amino acids. V lost 4 bases and J 4 bases, leaving 10 bases between the germline ends. The CDR3 coding sequence is TGTGCCAGCAGCCCCACAGAAGTCTATGGCTACACCTTC. Translating gives CASSPTEVYGYTF.

The CDR3 region has the DNA TGTGCCAGCAGTTTAGGGACAGTTGGGACCCAGTACTTC. It is translated as CASSLGTVGTQYF. V is TRBV28 and J is TRBJ2-5; 7 positions match TRBD1. J was trimmed by 7 bases and V by 2 bases; bases with no gene match: 4. Germline loops: CDR1 MDHEN, CDR2 SYDVKM. The length of the CDR3 is 13 residues.

The chain has TRBV28 and TRBJ1-1; no clear D. Trimming pared 3 bases from V and 11 bases from J, leaving 13 bases between. Per germline, CDR1 MDHEN and CDR2 SYDVKM. The CDR3 contains 12 residues. For the CDR3, the DNA is TGTGCCAGCAGTTTGTTGACTCGCCCGGCTTTCTTT. Translation: CASSLLTRPAFF.

CDR3 in DNA: TGTGCCAGCAGTCGAGGGGGAATGAGGGGCTACACCTTC. Encoded protein: CASSRGGMRGYTF. The V call is TRBV27, the J call TRBJ1-2, with D possibly being TRBD1 (6 bases). The V gene lost 5 bases and the J gene lost 8 bases, with 15 bases spanning the gap. CDR3 length: 13 residues. Per germline, CDR1 MNHEY and CDR2 SMNVEV (reference sequence).

The chain uses TRBV28 and TRBJ1-5, with 7 bases lining up with TRBD1. The CDR3 extends over 15 amino acids. The germline V gene encodes CDR1 MDHEN and CDR2 SYDVKM. The J segment lost 7 bases and the V segment lost 6 bases, leaving 12 bases of the junction unmatched. This CDR3 reads CASSGQVSHVQPQHF. CDR3 coding DNA: TGTGCCAGCAGCGGACAGGTTTCGCATGTACAGCCCCAGCATTTT.

CDR3 loop: CASSLSSSGNTIYF. DNA of the CDR3: TGTGCCAGCAGCTTGTCAAGTTCTGGAAACACCATATATTTT. V gene TRBV7-2 combines with J gene TRBJ1-3; D is unresolved. Germline-derived CDR1 and CDR2 are SGHTA and FQGNSA. This CDR3 has 14 amino acids. V was cut by 3 bases and J by 1 base, with 7 bases left in between.

The V gene is TRBV18, the J gene TRBJ1-6, with a weak D call TRBD1 (5 bases). Trimming left V 1 base short and J 9 bases short, with 13 bases between. Germline V gene lookup returns CDR1 KGHSH and CDR2 LQKENI. The CDR3 sequence is 15 residues long. The CDR3 reads CASSPLSGLGSPLHF. CDR3 bases: TGTGCCAGCTCACCACTTTCAGGGTTAGGTTCACCCCTCCACTTT.

The V gene is TRBV5-1, the J gene TRBJ1-4; no definite D call. Germline-derived CDR1 and CDR2 are SGHRS and YFSETQ. The CDR3 has 11 residues. Trimming removed 4 bases at V and 5 bases at J, with 3 bases between. CDR3 sequence: CASSQNEKLFF. CDR3 nucleotide sequence: TGCGCCAGCAGCCAAAATGAAAAACTGTTTTTT.

The chain is built from TRBV27 and TRBJ1-2; 7 bases match TRBD1. This CDR3 region has 14 residues. Germline CDR1 MNHEY, CDR2 SMNVEV (reference sequence). Unmatched junction bases numbered 5, after V lost 6 bases and J lost 1 base. CDR3 in DNA: TGTGCCAGCAGCCGACAGGGTCATAACTATGGCTACACCTTC. It codes for CASSRQGHNYGYTF.

V gene TRBV10-2 combines with J gene TRBJ1-6; D possibly corresponds to TRBD1 (5 bases). This CDR3 comprises 16 residues. Trimming stripped 5 bases from V and 4 bases from J, with 15 bases between. Germline values: CDR1 WSHSY, CDR2 SAAADI. CDR3 protein: CASSSLRDGYNSPLHF. The CDR3 DNA sequence: TGCGCCAGCAGTTCACTCCGGGACGGGTATAATTCACCCCTCCACTTT.

The V gene is TRBV28, the J gene TRBJ1-5; D is perhaps TRBD1 (6 bases). CDR3 length: 13 amino acids. Trimming removed 4 bases from V and 5 bases from J, with 9 bases in between. CDR1 is MDHEN, CDR2 SYDVKM, per germline. CDR3 sequence: CASSWDTYQPQHF. CDR3 bases: TGTGCCAGCAGTTGGGACACTTATCAGCCCCAGCATTTT.

The chain recombines TRBV12-5 with TRBJ1-4, with unresolved D. Per germline, CDR1 LGHNT and CDR2 FRNRAP. The ends were cut back, 8 bases at V and 7 bases at J, with 11 bases in the middle. CDR3 length equals 12 residues. CDR3 sequence reads: CASFPQPEKLFF. In DNA, the CDR3 is TGTGCTAGTTTCCCCCAGCCTGAAAAACTGTTTTTT.

The chain couples TRBV2 to TRBJ1-1; D uncertain. V gave up 1 base and J gave up 5 bases, with 8 bases separating them. There are 13 residues in the CDR3. Per the germline V gene, CDR1 is SNHLY and CDR2 is FYNNEI. The CDR3 region is CASSEVGRTEAFF. DNA of the CDR3: TGTGCCAGCAGTGAAGTCGGTAGGACTGAAGCTTTCTTT.

The J gene is TRBJ2-7, the V gene TRBV28, with 9 positions matching TRBD1. The germline V gene encodes CDR1 MDHEN and CDR2 SYDVKM. The V and J ends lost 4 bases and 3 bases, in that order; junction bases with no gene match: 7. CDR3 size: 15 residues. DNA of the CDR3: TGTGCCAGCAGTTCAGCCGGGACAGGGCTCTACGAGCAGTACTTC. Protein: CASSSAGTGLYEQYF.